This T cell receptor (beta chain) was retrieved from a study of T-cell memory formation after mild COVID-19. Study at large: Clusters were largely donor specific.

A 5'RACE reaction primed in the constant segment made cDNA libraries of TCR alpha and TCR beta, and these carried sample barcodes and UMIs. TCRdb itself ran the 5' RACE reads through MiXCR, one entry per CDR3 protein. The data show a few hundred thousand distinct CDR3 sequences, approximately 21% seen once. V lost 1 base and J lost 7, with 10 bases in between. The CDR3 is 13 amino acids. The germline V gene encodes CDR1 LNHDA and CDR2 SQIVND (reference sequence). Overall study results and limits: CD4+ bias marked clones expanding day 15 to 37, unlike balanced contracting clones.

In the case of this clonotype: No antigen is known for it.

J is TRBJ1-2 and V is TRBV19, with D hard to call. Sequencing used PBMCs or a T cell subset sorted from them (not recorded which). This TCR was sampled from an adult woman who had mild COVID-19 (a few samples of this study predate the infection). Cell type and time point are not known. The CDR3 loop is CASSIAGIGGYTF. The CDR3 bases are TGTGCCAGTAGTATAGCGGGCATTGGTGGCTACACCTTC.